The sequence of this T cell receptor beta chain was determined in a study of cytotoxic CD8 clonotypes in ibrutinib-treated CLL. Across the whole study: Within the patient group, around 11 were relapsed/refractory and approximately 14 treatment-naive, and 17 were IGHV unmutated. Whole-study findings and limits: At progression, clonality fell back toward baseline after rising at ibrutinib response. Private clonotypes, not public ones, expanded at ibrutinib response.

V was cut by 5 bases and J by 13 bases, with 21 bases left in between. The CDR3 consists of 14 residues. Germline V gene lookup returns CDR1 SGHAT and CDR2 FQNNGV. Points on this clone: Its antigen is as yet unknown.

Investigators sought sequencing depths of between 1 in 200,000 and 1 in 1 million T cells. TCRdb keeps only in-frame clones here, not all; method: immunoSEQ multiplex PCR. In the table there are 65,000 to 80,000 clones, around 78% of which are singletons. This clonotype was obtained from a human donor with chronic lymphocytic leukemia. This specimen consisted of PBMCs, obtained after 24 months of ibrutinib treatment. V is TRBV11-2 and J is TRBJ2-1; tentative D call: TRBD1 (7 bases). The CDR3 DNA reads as TGTGCCAGCAGCCGAGCGGGTAACAGGGGTCCTCAGTTCTTC. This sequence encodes CASSRAGNRGPQFF.